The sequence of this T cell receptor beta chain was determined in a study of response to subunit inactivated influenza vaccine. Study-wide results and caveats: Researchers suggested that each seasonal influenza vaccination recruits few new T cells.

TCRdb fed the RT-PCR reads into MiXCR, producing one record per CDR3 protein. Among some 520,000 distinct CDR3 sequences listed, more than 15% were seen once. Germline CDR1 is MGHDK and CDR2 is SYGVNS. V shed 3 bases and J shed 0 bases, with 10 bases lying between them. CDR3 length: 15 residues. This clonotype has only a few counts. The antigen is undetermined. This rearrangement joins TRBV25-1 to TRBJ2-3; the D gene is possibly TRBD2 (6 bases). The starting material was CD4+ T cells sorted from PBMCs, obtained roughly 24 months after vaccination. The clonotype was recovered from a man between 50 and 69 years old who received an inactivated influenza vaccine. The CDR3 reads CASSDPGTSTDTQYF. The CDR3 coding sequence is TGTGCCAGCAGTGACCCCGGGACTAGCACAGATACGCAGTATTTT.